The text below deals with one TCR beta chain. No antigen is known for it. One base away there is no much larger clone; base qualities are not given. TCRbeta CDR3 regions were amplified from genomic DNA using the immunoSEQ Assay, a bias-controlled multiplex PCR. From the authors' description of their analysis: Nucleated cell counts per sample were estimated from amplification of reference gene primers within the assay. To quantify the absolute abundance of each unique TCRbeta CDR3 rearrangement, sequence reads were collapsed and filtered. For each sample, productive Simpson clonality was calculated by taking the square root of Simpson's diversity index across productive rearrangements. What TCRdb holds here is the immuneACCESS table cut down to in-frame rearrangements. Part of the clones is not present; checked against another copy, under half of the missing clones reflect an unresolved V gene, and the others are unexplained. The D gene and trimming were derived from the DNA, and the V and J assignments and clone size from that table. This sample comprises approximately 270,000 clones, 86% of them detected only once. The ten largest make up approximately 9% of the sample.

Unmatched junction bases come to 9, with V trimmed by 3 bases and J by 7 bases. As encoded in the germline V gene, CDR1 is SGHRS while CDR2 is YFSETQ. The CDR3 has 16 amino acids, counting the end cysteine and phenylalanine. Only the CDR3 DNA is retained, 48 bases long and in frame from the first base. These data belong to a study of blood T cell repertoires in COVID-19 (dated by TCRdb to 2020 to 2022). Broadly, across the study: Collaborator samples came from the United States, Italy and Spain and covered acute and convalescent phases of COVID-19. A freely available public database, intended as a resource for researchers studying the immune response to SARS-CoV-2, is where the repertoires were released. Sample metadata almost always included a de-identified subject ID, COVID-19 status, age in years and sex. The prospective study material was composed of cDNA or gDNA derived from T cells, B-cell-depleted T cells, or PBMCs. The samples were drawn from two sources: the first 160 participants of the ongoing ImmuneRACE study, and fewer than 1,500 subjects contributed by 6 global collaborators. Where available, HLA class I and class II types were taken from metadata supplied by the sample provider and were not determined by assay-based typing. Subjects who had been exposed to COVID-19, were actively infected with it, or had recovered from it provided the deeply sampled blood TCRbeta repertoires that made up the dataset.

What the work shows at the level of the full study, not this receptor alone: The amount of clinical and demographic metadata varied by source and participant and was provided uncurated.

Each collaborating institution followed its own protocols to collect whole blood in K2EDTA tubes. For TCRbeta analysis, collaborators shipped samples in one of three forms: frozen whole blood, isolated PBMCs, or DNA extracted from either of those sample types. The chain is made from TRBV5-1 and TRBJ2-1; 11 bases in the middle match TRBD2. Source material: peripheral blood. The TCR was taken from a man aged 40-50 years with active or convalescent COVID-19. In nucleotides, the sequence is TGCGCCAGCAGCTCGGGGGCTAGCGGGAGGAGGAATGAGCAGTTCTTC. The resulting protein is CASSSGASGRRNEQFF.